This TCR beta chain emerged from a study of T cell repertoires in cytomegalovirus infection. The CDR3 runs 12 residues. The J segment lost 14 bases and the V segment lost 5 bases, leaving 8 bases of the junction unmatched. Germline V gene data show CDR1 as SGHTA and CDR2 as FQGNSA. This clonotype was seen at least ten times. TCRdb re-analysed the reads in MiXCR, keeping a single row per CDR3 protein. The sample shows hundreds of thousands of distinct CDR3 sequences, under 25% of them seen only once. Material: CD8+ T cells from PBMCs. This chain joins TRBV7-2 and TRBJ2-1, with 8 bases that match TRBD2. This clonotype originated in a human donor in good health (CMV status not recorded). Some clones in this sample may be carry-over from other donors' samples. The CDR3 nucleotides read TGTGCCAGCAGCCGCCCGGGACTAGGTGAGTTCTTC. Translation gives CASSRPGLGEFF.